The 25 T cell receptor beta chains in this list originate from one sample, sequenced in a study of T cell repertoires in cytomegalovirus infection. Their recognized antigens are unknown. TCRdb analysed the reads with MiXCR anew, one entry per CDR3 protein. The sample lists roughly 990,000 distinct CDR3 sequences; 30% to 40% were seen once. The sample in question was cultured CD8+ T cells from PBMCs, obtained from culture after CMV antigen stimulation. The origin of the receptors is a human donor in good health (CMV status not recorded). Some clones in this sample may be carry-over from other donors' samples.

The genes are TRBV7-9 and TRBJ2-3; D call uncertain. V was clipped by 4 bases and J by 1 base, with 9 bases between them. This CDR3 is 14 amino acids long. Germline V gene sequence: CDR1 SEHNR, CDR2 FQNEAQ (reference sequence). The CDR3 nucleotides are TGTGCCAGCAGCTCCCGGATGGGCACAGATACGCAGTATTTT. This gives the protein CASSSRMGTDTQYF.

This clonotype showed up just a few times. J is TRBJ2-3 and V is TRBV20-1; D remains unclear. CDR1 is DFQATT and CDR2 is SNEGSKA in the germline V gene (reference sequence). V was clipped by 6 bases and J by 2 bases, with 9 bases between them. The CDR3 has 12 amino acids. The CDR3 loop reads CSARPSTDTQYF. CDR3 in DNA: TGCAGTGCCCGGCCATCCACAGATACGCAGTATTTT.

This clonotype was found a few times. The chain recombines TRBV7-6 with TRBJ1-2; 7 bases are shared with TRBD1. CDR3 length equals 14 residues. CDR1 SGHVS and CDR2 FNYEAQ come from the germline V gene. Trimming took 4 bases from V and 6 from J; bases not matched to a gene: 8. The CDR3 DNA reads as TGTGCCAGCAGCTCGATCCGGGACAGAAATGGCTACACCTTC. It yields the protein CASSSIRDRNGYTF.

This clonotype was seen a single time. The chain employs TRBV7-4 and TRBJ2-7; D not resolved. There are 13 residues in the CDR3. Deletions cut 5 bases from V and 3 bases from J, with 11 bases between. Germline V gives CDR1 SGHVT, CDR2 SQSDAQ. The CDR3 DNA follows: TGTGCCAGCAGCCCGGACGGATTCTACGAGCAGTACTTC. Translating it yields CASSPDGFYEQYF.

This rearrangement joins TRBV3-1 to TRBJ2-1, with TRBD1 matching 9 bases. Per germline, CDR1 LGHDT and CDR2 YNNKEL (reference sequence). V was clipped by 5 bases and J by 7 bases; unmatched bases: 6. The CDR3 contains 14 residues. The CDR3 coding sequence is TGTGCCAGCAGCGAGGACAGGGGAGTGAATGAGCAGTTCTTC. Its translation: CASSEDRGVNEQFF.

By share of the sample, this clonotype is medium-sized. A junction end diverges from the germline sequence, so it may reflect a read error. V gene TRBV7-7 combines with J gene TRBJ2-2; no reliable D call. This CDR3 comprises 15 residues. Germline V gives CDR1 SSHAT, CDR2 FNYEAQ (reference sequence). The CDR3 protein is CASSLGSGGTGELFF. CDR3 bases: TGTGCTAGCAGCTTAGGCTCAGGTGGCACCGGGGAGCTGTTTTTT.

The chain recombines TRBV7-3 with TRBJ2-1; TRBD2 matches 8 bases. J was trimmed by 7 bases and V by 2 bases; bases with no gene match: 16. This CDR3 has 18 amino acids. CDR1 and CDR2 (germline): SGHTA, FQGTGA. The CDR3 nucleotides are TGTGCCAGCAGCTTATCTGATCGGTGGGCGGGGGGTTTGAATGAGCAGTTCTTC. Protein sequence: CASSLSDRWAGGLNEQFF.

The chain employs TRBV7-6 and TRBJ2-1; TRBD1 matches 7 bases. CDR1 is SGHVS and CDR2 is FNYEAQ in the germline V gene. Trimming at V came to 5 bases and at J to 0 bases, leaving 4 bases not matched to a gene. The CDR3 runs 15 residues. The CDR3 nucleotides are TGTGCCAGCAGCCCCGACAGGGACTCCTACAATGAGCAGTTCTTC. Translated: CASSPDRDSYNEQFF.

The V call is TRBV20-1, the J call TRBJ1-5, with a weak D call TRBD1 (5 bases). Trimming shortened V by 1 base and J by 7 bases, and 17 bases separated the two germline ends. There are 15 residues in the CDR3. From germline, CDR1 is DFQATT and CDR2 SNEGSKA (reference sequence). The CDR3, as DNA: TGCAGTGCTAGAGGAGTTGGGACGGTGATCCAGCCCCAGCATTTT. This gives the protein CSARGVGTVIQPQHF.

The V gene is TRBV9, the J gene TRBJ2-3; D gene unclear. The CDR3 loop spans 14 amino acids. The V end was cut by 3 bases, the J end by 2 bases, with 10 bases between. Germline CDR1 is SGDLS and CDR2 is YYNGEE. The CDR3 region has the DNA TGTGCCAGCAGCGGCTTTGACTCCACAGATACGCAGTATTTT. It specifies CASSGFDSTDTQYF.

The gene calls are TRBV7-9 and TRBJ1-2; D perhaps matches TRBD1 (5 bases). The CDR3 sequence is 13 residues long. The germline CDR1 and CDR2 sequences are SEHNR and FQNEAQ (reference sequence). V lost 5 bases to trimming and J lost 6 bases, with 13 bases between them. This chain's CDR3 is CASSPGTEHGYTF. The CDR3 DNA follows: TGTGCCAGCAGCCCCGGGACTGAGCATGGCTACACCTTC.

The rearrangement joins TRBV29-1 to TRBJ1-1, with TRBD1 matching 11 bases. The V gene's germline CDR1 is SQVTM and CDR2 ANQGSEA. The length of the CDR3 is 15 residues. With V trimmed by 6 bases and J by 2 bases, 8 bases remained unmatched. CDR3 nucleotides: TGCAGCGTCTCCCGGGACAGGGGGAAAAACACTGAAGCTTTCTTT. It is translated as CSVSRDRGKNTEAFF.

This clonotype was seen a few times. CDR3 in amino acids: CASRIYGVEQYF. The DNA of the CDR3 is TGTGCCAGCAGAATTTACGGGGTCGAGCAGTACTTC. The chain employs TRBV2 and TRBJ2-7; perhaps TRBD2 as D (5 bases). V lost 6 bases and J lost 6, with 12 bases in between. The CDR3 is 12 amino acids. Germline loops: CDR1 SNHLY, CDR2 FYNNEI.

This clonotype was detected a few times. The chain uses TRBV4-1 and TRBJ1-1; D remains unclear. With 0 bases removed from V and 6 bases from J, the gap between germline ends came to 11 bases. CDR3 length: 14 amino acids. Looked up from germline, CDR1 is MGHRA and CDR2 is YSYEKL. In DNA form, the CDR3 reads TGCGCCAGCAGCCAAGATATGATGGGTCCTGAAGCTTTCTTT. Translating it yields CASSQDMMGPEAFF.

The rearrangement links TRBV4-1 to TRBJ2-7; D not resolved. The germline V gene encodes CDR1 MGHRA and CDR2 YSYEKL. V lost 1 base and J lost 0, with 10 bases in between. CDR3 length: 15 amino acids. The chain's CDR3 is CASSQGPLSSYEQYF. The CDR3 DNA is TGCGCCAGCAGCCAAGGGCCCTTAAGCTCCTACGAGCAGTACTTC.

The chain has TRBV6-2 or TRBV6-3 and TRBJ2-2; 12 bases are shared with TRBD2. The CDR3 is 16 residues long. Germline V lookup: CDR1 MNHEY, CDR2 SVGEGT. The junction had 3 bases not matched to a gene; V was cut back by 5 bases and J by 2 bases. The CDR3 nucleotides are TGTGCCAGCAGTCGGACTAGCGGGGCAAACACCGGGGAGCTGTTTTTT. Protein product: CASSRTSGANTGELFF.

The CDR3 DNA sequence: TGTGCCAGCAGCCCAAGTGGAGGGACTAGCGGGGGGTTTTACAATGAGCAGTTCTTC. It codes for CASSPSGGTSGGFYNEQFF. The chain employs TRBV9 and TRBJ2-1; TRBD2 matches 15 bases. Germline CDR1 SGDLS, CDR2 YYNGEE. This CDR3 region has 19 residues. The V segment lost 4 bases and the J segment 4 bases; nucleotides outside the gene matches: 12.

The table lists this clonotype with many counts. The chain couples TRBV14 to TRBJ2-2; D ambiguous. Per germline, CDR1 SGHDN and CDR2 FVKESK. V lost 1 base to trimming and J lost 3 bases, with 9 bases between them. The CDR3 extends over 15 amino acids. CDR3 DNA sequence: TGTGCCAGCAGCCAAGGCCGGGCATACACCGGGGAGCTGTTTTTT. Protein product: CASSQGRAYTGELFF.

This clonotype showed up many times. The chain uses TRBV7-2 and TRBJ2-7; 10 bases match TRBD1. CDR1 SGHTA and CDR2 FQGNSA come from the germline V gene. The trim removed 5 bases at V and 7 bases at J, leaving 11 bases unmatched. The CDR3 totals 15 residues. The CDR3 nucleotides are TGTGCCAGCAGCGAACCGGGACAGGGGTGGGGGGAGCAGTACTTC. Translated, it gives CASSEPGQGWGEQYF.

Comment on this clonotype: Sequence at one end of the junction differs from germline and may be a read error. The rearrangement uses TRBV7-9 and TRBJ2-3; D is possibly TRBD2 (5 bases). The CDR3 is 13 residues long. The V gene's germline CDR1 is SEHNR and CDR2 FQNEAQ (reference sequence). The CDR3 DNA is TGTGCCAACAGCTTCCCGGGGTCCGATACGCAGTATTTT. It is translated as CANSFPGSDTQYF.

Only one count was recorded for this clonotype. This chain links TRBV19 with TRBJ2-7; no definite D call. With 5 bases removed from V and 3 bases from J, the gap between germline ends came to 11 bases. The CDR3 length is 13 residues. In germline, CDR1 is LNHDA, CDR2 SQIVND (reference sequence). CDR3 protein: CASSSVPGYEQYV. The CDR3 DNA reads TGTGCCAGTAGTTCCGTCCCAGGCTACGAGCAGTACGTC.

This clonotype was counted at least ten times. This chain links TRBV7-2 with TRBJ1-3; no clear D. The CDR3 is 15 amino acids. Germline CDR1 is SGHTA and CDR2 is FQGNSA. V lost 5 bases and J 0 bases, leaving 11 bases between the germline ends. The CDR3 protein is CASSPWDDSGNTIYF. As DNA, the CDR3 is TGTGCCAGCAGCCCATGGGATGACTCTGGAAACACCATATATTTT.

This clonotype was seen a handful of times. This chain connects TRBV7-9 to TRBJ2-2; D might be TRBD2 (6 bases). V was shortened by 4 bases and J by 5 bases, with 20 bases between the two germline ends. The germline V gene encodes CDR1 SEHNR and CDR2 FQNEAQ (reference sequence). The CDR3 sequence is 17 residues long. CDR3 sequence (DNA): TGTGCCAGCAGCTCGACGGGGCGGGGCCAGCAGACCGGGGAGCTGTTTTTT. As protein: CASSSTGRGQQTGELFF.

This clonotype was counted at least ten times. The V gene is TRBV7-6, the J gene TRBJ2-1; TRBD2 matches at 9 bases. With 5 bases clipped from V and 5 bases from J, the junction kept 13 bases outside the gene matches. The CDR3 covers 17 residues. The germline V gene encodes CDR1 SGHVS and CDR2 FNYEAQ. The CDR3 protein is CASSVLAGRHQDNEQFF. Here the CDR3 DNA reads TGTGCCAGCAGCGTTCTAGCGGGGAGGCATCAGGACAATGAGCAGTTCTTC.

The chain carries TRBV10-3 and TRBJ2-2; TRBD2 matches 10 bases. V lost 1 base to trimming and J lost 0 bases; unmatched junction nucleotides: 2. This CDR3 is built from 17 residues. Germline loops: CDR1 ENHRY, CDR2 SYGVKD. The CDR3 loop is CAISELSGGANTGELFF. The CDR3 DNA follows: TGTGCCATCAGTGAGTTAAGCGGGGGGGCGAACACCGGGGAGCTGTTTTTT.